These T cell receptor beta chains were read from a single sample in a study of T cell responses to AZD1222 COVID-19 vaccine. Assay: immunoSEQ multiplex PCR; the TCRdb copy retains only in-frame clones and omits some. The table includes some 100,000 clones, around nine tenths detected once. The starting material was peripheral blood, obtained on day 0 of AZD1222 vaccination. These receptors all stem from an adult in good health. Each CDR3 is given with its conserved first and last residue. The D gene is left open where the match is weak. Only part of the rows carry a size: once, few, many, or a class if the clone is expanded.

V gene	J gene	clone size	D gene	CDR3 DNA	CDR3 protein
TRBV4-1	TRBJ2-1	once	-	TGCGCCAGCAGCCAGTTGTATGGGAACTACAATGAGCAGTTCTTC	CASSQLYGNYNEQFF
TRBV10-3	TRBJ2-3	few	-	TGTGCCATCAGGGGTCCGGCGGAGACCCCTGATACGCAGTATTTT	CAIRGPAETPDTQYF
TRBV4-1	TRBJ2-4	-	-	TGCGCCAGCAGCCAAGGTCTGGAGGGGGACATTCAGTACTTC	CASSQGLEGDIQYF
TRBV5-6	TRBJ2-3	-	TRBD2	TGTGCCAGCAGCTTGAGGACTAGCGGGAGGACGGATACGCAGTATTTT	CASSLRTSGRTDTQYF
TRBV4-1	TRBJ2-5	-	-	TGCGCCAGCAGCCAAGATGGAAAGACCCAGTACTTC	CASSQDGKTQYF
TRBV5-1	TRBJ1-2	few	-	TGCGCCAGCAGCTTGGCGGGATCCAGAGGGGGCTACACCTTC	CASSLAGSRGGYTF
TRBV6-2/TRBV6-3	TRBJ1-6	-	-	TGTGCCAGCAGTCTAGACATTTCACCCCTCCACTTT	CASSLDISPLHF
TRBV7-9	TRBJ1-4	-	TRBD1	TGTGCCAGCAGCTTCGGACAGGGGAGCGAAAAACTGTTTTTT	CASSFGQGSEKLFF
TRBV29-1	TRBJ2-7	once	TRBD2	TGCAGCGTTGAGGGGAGGACTAGTCATTACGAGCAGTACTTC	CSVEGRTSHYEQYF
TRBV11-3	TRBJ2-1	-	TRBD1	TGTGCCAGCAGCTCTGGGGGACAGGGGGCGCATGAGCAGTTCTTC	CASSSGGQGAHEQFF
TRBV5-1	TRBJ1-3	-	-	TGCGCCAGCGGACGCGGGGGATTGCAAGGAAACACCATATATTTT	CASGRGGLQGNTIYF
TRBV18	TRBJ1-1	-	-	TGTGCCAGCTCACCACCGGAGGGGGTTGGCACTGAAGCTTTCTTT	CASSPPEGVGTEAFF
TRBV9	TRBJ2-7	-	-	TGTGCCAGCAGCTTCCGGGACTCCCTAGGAATCTACGAGCAGTACTTC	CASSFRDSLGIYEQYF
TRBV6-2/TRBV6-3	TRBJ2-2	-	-	TGTGCCAGCAGCAAACTTTCGAACACCGGGGAGCTGTTTTTT	CASSKLSNTGELFF
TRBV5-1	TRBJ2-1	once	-	TGCGCCAGCAGCTTCGGACCGACCAACAATGAGCAGTTCTTC	CASSFGPTNNEQFF
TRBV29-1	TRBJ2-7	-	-	TGCAGCGTTAGTAAAGACTACGAGCAGTACTTC	CSVSKDYEQYF
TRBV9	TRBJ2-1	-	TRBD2	TGTGCCAGCAGTGTGACTAGCGGGACATACAATGAGCAGTTCTTC	CASSVTSGTYNEQFF
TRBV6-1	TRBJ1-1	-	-	TGTGCCAGCAGTGAAGTGACGAAGAACACTGAAGCTTTCTTT	CASSEVTKNTEAFF
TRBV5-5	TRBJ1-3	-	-	TGTGCCAGCAGCACCTCCGGGGCTTCAAGTGGAAACACCATATATTTT	CASSTSGASSGNTIYF
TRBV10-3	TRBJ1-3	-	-	TGTGCCATCTCGGGGGTAGGTGGAAACACCATATATTTT	CAISGVGGNTIYF
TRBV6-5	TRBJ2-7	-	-	TGTGCCAGCAGTCCCCGGGACGTCTCCTACGAGCAGTACTTC	CASSPRDVSYEQYF
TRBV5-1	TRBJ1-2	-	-	TGCGCCAGCAGCCCCGACACAAGCTATGGCTACACCTTC	CASSPDTSYGYTF
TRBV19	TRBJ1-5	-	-	TGTGCCAGTAGTATATCAGGGTACGGTCAGCCCCAGCATTTT	CASSISGYGQPQHF
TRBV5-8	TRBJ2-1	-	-	TGTGCCAGCAGCCCTCGCCGGGGCAGGGAAAGCAATGAGCAGTTCTTC	CASSPRRGRESNEQFF
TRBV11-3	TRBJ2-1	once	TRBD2	TGTGCCAGCAGCGCACAAACTAGCGGGAGTATTGAGCAGTTCTTC	CASSAQTSGSIEQFF
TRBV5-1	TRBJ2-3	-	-	TGCGCCAGCAGCCCTGGCGTTGATACGCAGTATTTT	CASSPGVDTQYF
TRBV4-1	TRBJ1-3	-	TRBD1	TGCGCCAGCAGCCTTCCGGGACAGGGACGCTCTGGAAACACCATATATTTT	CASSLPGQGRSGNTIYF
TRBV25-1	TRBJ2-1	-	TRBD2	TGTGCCAGCAGTGAACCCGGACTAGCGGGTCGTAATGAGCAGTTCTTC	CASSEPGLAGRNEQFF
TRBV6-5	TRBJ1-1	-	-	TGTGCCAGCAGCTCGGGACACGCGAACACTGAAGCTTTCTTT	CASSSGHANTEAFF
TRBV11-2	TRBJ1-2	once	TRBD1	TGTGCCAGCAGCTTGGTCAGGGGGGCCGGCTACACCTTC	CASSLVRGAGYTF
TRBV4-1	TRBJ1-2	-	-	TGCGCCAGCAGCCAAGATCCAGGGGCTAACTATGGCTACACCTTC	CASSQDPGANYGYTF
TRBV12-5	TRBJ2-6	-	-	TGTGCTAGTGGTTTGCACCTTACCTTAACAGCAGCTGGGGCCAACGTCCTGACTTTC	CASGLHLTLTAAGANVLTF
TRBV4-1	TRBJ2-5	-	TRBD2	TGCGCCAGCAGTACTGGACTAGCGGGGTTAGAGACCCAGTACTTC	CASSTGLAGLETQYF
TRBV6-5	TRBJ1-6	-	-	TGTGCCAGCAGTTACTCCCAGGGGACGGGAGGTTCACCCCTCCACTTT	CASSYSQGTGGSPLHF
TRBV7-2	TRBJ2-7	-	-	TGTGCCAGCAGCCAAGCCTCGGACTACGAGCAGTACTTC	CASSQASDYEQYF
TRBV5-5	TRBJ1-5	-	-	TGTGCCAGCAGCTCCCAAGAGGGTCAGCCCCAGCATTTT	CASSSQEGQPQHF
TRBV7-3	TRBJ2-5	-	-	TGTGCCAGCAGCTTATCAGTGAGAGAGACCCAGTACTTC	CASSLSVRETQYF
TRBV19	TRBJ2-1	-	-	TGTGCCAGTAGTACCTTCAAGGAAAGGAGGGGTGAGCAGTTCTTC	CASSTFKERRGEQFF
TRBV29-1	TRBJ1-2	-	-	TGCAGCGTGGGGGGGCGCGACGGCTACACCTTC	CSVGGRDGYTF
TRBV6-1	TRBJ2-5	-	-	TGTGCCAGCAGACAGGGCCAAGAGACCCAGTACTTC	CASRQGQETQYF
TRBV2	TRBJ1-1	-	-	TGTGCCAGCAGTGAAGTTGCAGGGTCGGACACTGAAGCTTTCTTT	CASSEVAGSDTEAFF
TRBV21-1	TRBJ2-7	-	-	TGTGCCAGCAGCAAATTTGCACAGGGCTATCAAGGCTGGATCTCCTACGAGCAGTACTTC	CASSKFAQGYQGWISYEQYF